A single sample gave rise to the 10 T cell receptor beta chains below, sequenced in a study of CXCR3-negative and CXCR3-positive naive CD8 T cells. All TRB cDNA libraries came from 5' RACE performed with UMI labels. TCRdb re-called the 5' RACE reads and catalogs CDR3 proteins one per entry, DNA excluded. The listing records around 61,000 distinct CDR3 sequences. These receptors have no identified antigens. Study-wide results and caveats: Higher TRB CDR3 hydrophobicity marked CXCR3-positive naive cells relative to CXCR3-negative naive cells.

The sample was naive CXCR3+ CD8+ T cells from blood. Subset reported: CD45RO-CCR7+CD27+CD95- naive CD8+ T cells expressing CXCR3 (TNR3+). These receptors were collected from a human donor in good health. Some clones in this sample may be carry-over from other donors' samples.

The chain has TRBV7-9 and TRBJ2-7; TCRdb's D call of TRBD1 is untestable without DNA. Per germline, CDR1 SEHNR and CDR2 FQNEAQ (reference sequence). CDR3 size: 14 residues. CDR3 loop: CASSLVVTGDEQYF.

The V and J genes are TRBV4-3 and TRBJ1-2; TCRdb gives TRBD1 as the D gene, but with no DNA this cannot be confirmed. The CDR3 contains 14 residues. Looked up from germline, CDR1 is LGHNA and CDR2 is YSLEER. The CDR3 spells CASSQDWDGYGYTF.

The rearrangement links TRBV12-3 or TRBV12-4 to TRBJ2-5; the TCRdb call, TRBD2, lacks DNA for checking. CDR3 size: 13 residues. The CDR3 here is CAGSRLAGETQYF.

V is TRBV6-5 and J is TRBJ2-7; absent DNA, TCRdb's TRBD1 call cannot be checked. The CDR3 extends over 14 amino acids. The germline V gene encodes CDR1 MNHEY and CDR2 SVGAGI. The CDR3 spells CASRTNRGGYEQYF.

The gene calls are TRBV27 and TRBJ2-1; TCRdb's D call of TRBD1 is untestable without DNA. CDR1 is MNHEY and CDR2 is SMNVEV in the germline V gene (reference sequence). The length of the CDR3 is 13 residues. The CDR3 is CASTGTPNNEQFF.

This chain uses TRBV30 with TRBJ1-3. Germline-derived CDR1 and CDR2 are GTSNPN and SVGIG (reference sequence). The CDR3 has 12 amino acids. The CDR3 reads CAWSGLGNTIYF.

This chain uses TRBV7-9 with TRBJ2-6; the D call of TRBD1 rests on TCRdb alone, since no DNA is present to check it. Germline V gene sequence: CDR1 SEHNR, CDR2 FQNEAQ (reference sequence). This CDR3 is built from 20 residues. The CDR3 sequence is CASSLERDRLPFSGANVLTF.

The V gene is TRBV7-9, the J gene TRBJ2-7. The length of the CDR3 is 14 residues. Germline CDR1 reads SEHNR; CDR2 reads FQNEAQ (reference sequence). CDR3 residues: CASAQIVSSYEQYF.

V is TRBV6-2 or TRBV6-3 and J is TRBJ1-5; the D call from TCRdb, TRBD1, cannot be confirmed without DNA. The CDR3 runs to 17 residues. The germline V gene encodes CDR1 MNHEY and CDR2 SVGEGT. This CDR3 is CASSFNIAGGSNQPQHF.

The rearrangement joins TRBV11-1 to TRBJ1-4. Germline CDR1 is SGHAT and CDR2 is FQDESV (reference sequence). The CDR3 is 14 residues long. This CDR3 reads CASSLAQWGEKLFF.